The TCR beta chain under discussion was sequenced for a study of vaccination and CD4 T cells after COVID-19. About the research overall: The cells were exposed to overlapping spike peptides originating from SARS-CoV-2, HCoV-NL63, HCoV-OC43 and HCoV-229E for stimulation. Cultures acting as controls obtained a CEFX pool, an HIV-1 Nef pool, or no peptide.

This clonotype is medium-sized (0.01 to 0.1%) in the sample. What it binds is unknown. Indicated treatment: approximately 9-day PBMC culture with coronavirus spike peptide pools or control peptides (ViraFEST assay). Whole-study findings and limits: Detection of a median around 86% of reactive clones in convalescent patients was confined to the period after vaccination.

Scientists ran DNA taken from cultured CD4+ T cells through the Oncomine TCR Beta short-read assay for sequencing. Once CD4+ T cells had been cultured, genomic DNA was extracted from them. In TCRdb, the PCR reads were re-called with MiXCR into one record per CDR3 protein. Altogether approximately 21,000 distinct CDR3 sequences are present, over 20% being singletons, with the ten largest covering about a tenth. This CDR3 has 14 amino acids. Germline values: CDR1 MNHEY, CDR2 SMNVEV (reference sequence). J was trimmed by 6 bases and V by 5 bases; bases with no gene match: 6. V gene TRBV27 combines with J gene TRBJ2-2, with 7 bases that match TRBD2. Source material: cultured CD4+ T cells from blood. This TCR derives from a human donor with COVID-19. The CDR3 nucleotides read TGTGCCAGCAGTCGGGACTACGGAGCCGGGGAGCTGTTTTTT. Amino acid sequence: CASSRDYGAGELFF.